Following are 16 T cell receptor beta chains from one sample sequenced in a study of T cell responses to AZD1222 COVID-19 vaccine. Produced via immunoSEQ multiplex PCR; TCRdb's table is partial and in-frame only. In the table there are about 99,000 clones, over 90% of which are singletons. The starting material was peripheral blood, obtained on day 0 of AZD1222 vaccination. The receptors were sampled from an adult in good health.

The genes are TRBV30 and TRBJ1-2; D remains ambiguous. CDR1 GTSNPN and CDR2 SVGIG come from the germline V gene (reference sequence). The germline V and J ends were trimmed by 4 bases and 2 bases, with 5 bases remaining between them. The CDR3 is 11 amino acids. The CDR3: CAWTGNYGYTF. The CDR3 DNA reads as TGTGCCTGGACGGGGAACTATGGCTACACCTTC. The variable domain in full, completed from reference TRBV30 and TRBJ1-2, reads SQTIHQWPATLVQPVGSPLSLECTVEGTSNPNLYWYRQAAGRGLQLLFYSVGIGQISSEVPQNLSASRPQDRQFILSSKKLLLSDSGFYLCAWTGNYGYTFGSGTRLTVV.

This chain joins TRBV10-3 and TRBJ1-5; possibly TRBD1 for D (6 bases). The CDR3 covers 15 residues. V lost 0 bases and J 7 bases, leaving 13 bases between the germline ends. The germline gives CDR1 ENHRY, CDR2 SYGVKD. The CDR3: CAISESDRSNQPQHF. CDR3 nucleotides: TGTGCCATCAGTGAGTCCGACAGGAGTAACCAGCCCCAGCATTTT.

This rearrangement joins TRBV6-5 to TRBJ1-6; 8 nucleotides line up with TRBD1. The germline CDR1 and CDR2 sequences are MNHEY and SVGAGI. The CDR3 runs to 15 residues. With V trimmed by 6 bases and J by 7 bases, 8 bases remained unmatched. CDR3 sequence (DNA): TGTGCCAGCAGACGGGACAGGACGATAAATTCACCCCTCCACTTT. This codes for CASRRDRTINSPLHF.

In DNA, the CDR3 is TGTGCCAGCAGCCCTAGACTAGCGGGAGTGGTCAATGAGCAGTTCTTC. Translated, it gives CASSPRLAGVVNEQFF. The genes are TRBV11-3 and TRBJ2-1, with TRBD2 identical over 12 bases. The CDR3 covers 16 residues. CDR1 and CDR2 (germline): SGHNT, YENEEA. With V trimmed by 5 bases and J by 6 bases, 8 bases remained unmatched.

This chain joins TRBV19 and TRBJ2-7; TRBD2 agrees at 15 bases. Germline V gene sequence: CDR1 LNHDA, CDR2 SQIVND (reference sequence). V shed 3 bases, J shed 2 bases, and the junction held 11 bases outside the gene matches. This CDR3 has 19 amino acids. The CDR3 nucleotides read TGTGCCAGTAGTATCACCGGGACTAGCGGGAGGCCTCCCCCCTACGAGCAGTACTTC. This codes for CASSITGTSGRPPPYEQYF.

This rearrangement joins TRBV10-2 to TRBJ1-2; D not certain. The CDR3 contains 14 residues. Germline CDR1 WSHSY, CDR2 SAAADI. Trimming removed 0 bases at V and 8 bases at J, with 13 bases between. The CDR3 nucleotides read TGCGCCAGCAGTGAGTCTTGGGGTTTTGACGGCTACACCTTC. This codes for CASSESWGFDGYTF.

The rearrangement links TRBV9 to TRBJ2-1, with 11 bases matching TRBD2. The V and J ends lost 0 bases and 5 bases, in that order; junction bases with no gene match: 4. Germline V CDR1 and CDR2: SGDLS, YYNGEE. The CDR3 is made up of 16 amino acids. CDR3 sequence: CASSVATSGVHNEQFF. In nucleotides, the CDR3 is TGTGCCAGCAGCGTAGCGACTAGCGGGGTCCACAATGAGCAGTTCTTC.

This rearrangement joins TRBV6-5 to TRBJ1-4; unclear D gene. The CDR3 length is 13 residues. The V and J ends lost 9 bases and 2 bases respectively, with 10 bases between them. Germline V lookup: CDR1 MNHEY, CDR2 SVGAGI. The CDR3 nucleotides are TGTGCCAGTGCATGGTCCACTAATGAAAAACTGTTTTTT. This translates into CASAWSTNEKLFF.

The V and J genes are TRBV19 and TRBJ2-1; TRBD2 agrees at 14 bases. V was clipped by 6 bases and J by 3 bases; unmatched bases: 7. This CDR3 has 17 amino acids. Germline CDR1 reads LNHDA; CDR2 reads SQIVND (reference sequence). CDR3 nucleotide sequence: TGTGCCAGTAGCAAGACCGGGACTAGCGGGAGCTACAATGAGCAGTTCTTC. This translates into CASSKTGTSGSYNEQFF.

The chain has TRBV28 and TRBJ2-7, with 8 positions matching TRBD2. The CDR3 totals 15 residues. Germline assignment: CDR1 MDHEN and CDR2 SYDVKM. The junction had 9 bases not matched to a gene; V was cut back by 4 bases and J by 4 bases. CDR3 protein: CASSWVGAGVYEQYF. Here the CDR3 DNA reads TGTGCCAGCAGTTGGGTTGGAGCGGGAGTGTACGAGCAGTACTTC.

The count of this clone is one. This CDR3 is CASSVSEIMNTEAFF. CDR3 DNA sequence: TGTGCCAGCAGTGTTTCAGAGATCATGAACACTGAAGCTTTCTTT. The V and J genes are TRBV2 and TRBJ1-1; D unresolved. There are 15 residues in the CDR3. Trimming stripped 4 bases from V and 0 bases from J, with 12 bases between. Germline V lookup: CDR1 SNHLY, CDR2 FYNNEI.

The rearrangement joins TRBV2 to TRBJ1-4, with D maybe TRBD1 (5 bases). The CDR3 extends over 20 amino acids. V was cut by 4 bases and J by 0 bases, with 24 bases left in between. The germline gives CDR1 SNHLY, CDR2 FYNNEI. The CDR3 is CASSVFQFSKRGTTNEKLFF. DNA of the CDR3: TGTGCCAGCAGTGTATTTCAGTTTTCCAAAAGGGGTACAACTAATGAAAAACTGTTTTTT.

The CDR3 DNA reads as TGTGCCAGCAGCTCGCAAAGTACCCAACTTTATGGCTACACCTTC. As protein: CASSSQSTQLYGYTF. The chain employs TRBV5-5 and TRBJ1-2; D unclear. In germline, CDR1 is SGHKS, CDR2 YYEKEE (reference sequence). This CDR3 comprises 15 residues. Trimming took 3 bases from V and 5 from J, leaving 17 bases between them.

The chain recombines TRBV14 with TRBJ2-3, with TRBD2 identical over 11 bases. Trimming at V came to 3 bases and at J to 2 bases, leaving 4 bases not matched to a gene. Per the germline V gene, CDR1 is SGHDN and CDR2 is FVKESK. The CDR3 contains 16 residues. CDR3 sequence (DNA): TGTGCCAGCAGCCAGTTGGGACTAGCGGCCACAGATACGCAGTATTTT. Encoded protein: CASSQLGLAATDTQYF.

The rearrangement joins TRBV29-1 to TRBJ2-3; D assignment may be TRBD1 or TRBD2 (7 bases each). Trimming removed 7 bases at V and 0 bases at J, with 17 bases between. Germline CDR1 reads SQVTM; CDR2 reads ANQGSEA. The CDR3 is made up of 15 amino acids. CDR3 DNA sequence: TGCAGCGCCCCAGGGGGGGGCACTAGCACAGATACGCAGTATTTT. Translating gives CSAPGGGTSTDTQYF.

V usage is TRBV6-5 and J usage is TRBJ1-1, with D maybe TRBD1 (6 bases). Deletions cut 4 bases from V and 6 bases from J, with 18 bases between. The CDR3 length is 15 residues. Germline-derived CDR1 and CDR2 are MNHEY and SVGAGI. As DNA, the CDR3 is TGTGCCAGCAGTTTCTCCCAGACAGGTTTGTCTGAAGCTTTCTTT. Protein product: CASSFSQTGLSEAFF.